The following is a T cell receptor beta chain sequence with its context. Libraries were prepared by immunoSEQ multiplex PCR; TCRdb keeps only in-frame clonotypes and omits some of them. Here the sample spans fewer than 75,000 clones, about 88% being singletons. Germline CDR1 reads SGDLS; CDR2 reads YYNGEE. This CDR3 contains 17 residues. V lost 4 bases and J lost 2; bases outside the gene matches: 10. The entry originates in a study of blood T cell repertoires in COVID-19. Sequenced input: peripheral blood. The chain has TRBV9 and TRBJ2-5; 11 nucleotides line up with TRBD1. The receptor's source is a man in his sixties or seventies with acute or convalescent COVID-19. CDR3 sequence reads: CASSPWTGGIMQETQYF. CDR3 in DNA: TGTGCCAGCAGCCCCTGGACAGGGGGCATCATGCAAGAGACCCAGTACTTC. The entire variable domain, with the rest obtained from reference TRBV9 and TRBJ2-5, is as follows: DSGVTQTPKHLITATGQRVTLRCSPRSGDLSVYWYQQSLDQGLQFLIQYYNGEERAKGNILERFSAQQFPDLHSELNLSSLELGDSALYFCASSPWTGGIMQETQYFGPGTRLLVL.